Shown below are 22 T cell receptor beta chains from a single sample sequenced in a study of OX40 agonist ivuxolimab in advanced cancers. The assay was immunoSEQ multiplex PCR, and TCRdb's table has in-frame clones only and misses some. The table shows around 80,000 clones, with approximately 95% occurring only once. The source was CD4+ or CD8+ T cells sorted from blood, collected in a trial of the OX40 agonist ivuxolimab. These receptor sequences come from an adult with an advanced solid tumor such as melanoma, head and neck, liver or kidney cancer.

The CDR3 nucleotides are TGTGCCAGTAGTATACTAGCTACCGGGGAGCTGTTTTTT. As protein: CASSILATGELFF. The chain is built from TRBV19 and TRBJ2-2; D might be TRBD2 (5 bases). From germline, CDR1 is LNHDA and CDR2 SQIVND (reference sequence). This CDR3 comprises 13 residues. V lost 2 bases and J lost 5, with 6 bases in between.

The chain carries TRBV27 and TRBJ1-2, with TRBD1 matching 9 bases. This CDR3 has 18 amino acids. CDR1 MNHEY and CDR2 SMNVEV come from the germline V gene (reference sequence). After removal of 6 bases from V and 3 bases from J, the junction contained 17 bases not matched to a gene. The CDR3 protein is CASSHVPGQGTGDYGYTF. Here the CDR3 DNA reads TGTGCCAGCAGCCACGTACCGGGACAGGGAACGGGTGACTATGGCTACACCTTC.

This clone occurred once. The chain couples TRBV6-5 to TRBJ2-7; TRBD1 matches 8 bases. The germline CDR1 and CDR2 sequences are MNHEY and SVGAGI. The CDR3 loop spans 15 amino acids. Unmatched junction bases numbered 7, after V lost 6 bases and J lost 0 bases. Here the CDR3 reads CASSPDRDNSYEQYF. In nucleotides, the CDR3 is TGTGCCAGCAGCCCGGACAGGGACAACTCCTACGAGCAGTACTTC.

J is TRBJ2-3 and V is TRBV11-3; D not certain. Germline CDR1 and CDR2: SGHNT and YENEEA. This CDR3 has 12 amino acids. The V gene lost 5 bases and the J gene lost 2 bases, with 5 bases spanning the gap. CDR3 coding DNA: TGTGCCAGCAGCCAGGTCACAGATACGCAGTATTTT. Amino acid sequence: CASSQVTDTQYF.

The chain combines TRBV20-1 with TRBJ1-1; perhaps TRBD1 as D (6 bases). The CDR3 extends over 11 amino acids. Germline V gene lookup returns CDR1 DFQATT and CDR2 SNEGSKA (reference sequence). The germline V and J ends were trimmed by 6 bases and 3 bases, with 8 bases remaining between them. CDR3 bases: TGCAGTGCGGAGGGGGACACTGAAGCTTTCTTT. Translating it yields CSAEGDTEAFF.

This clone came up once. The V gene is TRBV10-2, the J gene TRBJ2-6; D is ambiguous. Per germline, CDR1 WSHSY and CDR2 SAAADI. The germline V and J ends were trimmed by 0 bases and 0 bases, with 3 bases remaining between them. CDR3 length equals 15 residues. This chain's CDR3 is CASSESLSGANVLTF. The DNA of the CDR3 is TGCGCCAGCAGTGAGTCGCTCTCTGGGGCCAACGTCCTGACTTTC.

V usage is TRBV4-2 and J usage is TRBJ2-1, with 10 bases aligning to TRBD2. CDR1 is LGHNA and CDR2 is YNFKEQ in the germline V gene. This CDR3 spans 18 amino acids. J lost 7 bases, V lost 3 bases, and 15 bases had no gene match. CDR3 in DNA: TGTGCCAGCAGCCAGTCACGAAAGAAACTAGCGGGAACAAATGAGCAGTTCTTC. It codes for CASSQSRKKLAGTNEQFF.

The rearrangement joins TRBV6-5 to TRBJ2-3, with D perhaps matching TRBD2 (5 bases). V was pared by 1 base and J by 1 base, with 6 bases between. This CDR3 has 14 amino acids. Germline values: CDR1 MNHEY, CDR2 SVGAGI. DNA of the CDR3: TGTGCCAGCAGTTACTGGCGGGGCACAGATACGCAGTATTTT. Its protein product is CASSYWRGTDTQYF.

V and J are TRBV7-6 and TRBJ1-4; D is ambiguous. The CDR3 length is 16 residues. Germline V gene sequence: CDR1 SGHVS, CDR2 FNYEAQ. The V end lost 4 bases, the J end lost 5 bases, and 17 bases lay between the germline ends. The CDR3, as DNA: TGTGCCAGCAGCTCCTGGACGGAGGGTGGGAATGAAAAACTGTTTTTT. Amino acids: CASSSWTEGGNEKLFF.

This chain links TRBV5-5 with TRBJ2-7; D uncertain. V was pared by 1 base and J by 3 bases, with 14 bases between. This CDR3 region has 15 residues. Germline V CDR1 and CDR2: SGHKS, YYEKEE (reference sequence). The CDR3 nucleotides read TGTGCCAGCAGCTTGATACCCGGGCCCAACTACGAGCAGTACTTC. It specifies CASSLIPGPNYEQYF.

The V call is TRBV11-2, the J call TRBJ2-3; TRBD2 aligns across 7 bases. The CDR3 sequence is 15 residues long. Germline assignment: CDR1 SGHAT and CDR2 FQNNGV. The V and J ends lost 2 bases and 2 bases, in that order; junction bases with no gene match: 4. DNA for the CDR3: TGTGCCAGCAGCTTATGGGGGGGACTCACAGATACGCAGTATTTT. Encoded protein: CASSLWGGLTDTQYF.

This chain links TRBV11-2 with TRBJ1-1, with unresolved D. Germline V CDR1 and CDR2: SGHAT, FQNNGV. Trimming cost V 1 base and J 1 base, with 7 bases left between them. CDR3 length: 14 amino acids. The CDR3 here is CASSLGPENTEAFF. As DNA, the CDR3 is TGTGCCAGCAGCTTAGGCCCGGAGAACACTGAAGCTTTCTTT. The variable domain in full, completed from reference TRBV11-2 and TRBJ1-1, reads EAGVAQSPRYKIIEKRQSVAFWCNPISGHATLYWYQQILGQGPKLLIQFQNNGVVDDSQLPKDRFSAERLKGVDSTLKIQPAKLEDSAVYLCASSLGPENTEAFFGQGTRLTVV.

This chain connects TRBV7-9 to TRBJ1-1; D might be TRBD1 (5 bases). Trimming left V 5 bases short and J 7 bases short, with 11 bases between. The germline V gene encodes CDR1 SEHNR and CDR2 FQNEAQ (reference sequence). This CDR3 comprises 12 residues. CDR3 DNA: TGTGCCAGCAGCCCGATACAGGTTGAAGCTTTCTTT. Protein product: CASSPIQVEAFF.

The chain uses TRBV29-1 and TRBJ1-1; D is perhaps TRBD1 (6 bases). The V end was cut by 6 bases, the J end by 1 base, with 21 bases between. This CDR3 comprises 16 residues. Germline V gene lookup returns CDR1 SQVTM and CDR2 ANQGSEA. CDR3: CSVGGAPGPRNTEAFF. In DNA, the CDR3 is TGCAGCGTGGGGGGGGCGCCGGGCCCGAGGAACACTGAAGCTTTCTTT.

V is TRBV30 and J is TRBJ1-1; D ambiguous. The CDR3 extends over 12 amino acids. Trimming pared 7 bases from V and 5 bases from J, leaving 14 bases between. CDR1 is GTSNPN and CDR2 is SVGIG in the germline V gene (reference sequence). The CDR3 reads CAFGEMATEAFF. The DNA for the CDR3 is TGTGCCTTTGGTGAGATGGCGACTGAAGCTTTCTTT. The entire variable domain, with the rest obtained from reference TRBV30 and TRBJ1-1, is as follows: SQTIHQWPATLVQPVGSPLSLECTVEGTSNPNLYWYRQAAGRGLQLLFYSVGIGQISSEVPQNLSASRPQDRQFILSSKKLLLSDSGFYLCAFGEMATEAFFGQGTRLTVV.

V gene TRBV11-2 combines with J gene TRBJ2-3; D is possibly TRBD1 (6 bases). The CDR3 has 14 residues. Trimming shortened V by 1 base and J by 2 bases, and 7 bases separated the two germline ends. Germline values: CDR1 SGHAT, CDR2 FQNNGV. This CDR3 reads CASSLVGATDTQYF. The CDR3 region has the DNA TGTGCCAGCAGCTTAGTGGGGGCCACAGATACGCAGTATTTT.

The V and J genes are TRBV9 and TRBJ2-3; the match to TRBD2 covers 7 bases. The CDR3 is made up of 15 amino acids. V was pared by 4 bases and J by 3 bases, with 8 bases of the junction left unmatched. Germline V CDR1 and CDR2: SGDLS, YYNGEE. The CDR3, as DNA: TGTGCCAGCAGCACGGGACTATTGGAAACAGATACGCAGTATTTT. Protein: CASSTGLLETDTQYF.

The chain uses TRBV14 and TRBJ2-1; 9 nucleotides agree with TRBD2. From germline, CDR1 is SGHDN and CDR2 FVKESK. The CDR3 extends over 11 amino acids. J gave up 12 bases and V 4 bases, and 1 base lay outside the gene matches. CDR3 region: CASSLGLAQFF. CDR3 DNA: TGTGCCAGCAGCCTGGGACTAGCGCAGTTCTTC.

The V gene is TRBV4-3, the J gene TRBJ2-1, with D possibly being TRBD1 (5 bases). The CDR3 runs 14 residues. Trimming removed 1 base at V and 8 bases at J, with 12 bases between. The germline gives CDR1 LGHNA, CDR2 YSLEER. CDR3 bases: TGCGCCAGCAGCCAAGTCGAAGGGGATGATGAGCAGTTCTTC. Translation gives CASSQVEGDDEQFF.

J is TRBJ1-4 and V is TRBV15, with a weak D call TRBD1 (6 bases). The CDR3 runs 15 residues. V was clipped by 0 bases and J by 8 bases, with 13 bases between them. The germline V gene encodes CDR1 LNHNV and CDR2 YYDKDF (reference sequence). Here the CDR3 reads CATSREGGAWEKLFF. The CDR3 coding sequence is TGTGCCACCAGCAGAGAAGGGGGGGCTTGGGAAAAACTGTTTTTT.

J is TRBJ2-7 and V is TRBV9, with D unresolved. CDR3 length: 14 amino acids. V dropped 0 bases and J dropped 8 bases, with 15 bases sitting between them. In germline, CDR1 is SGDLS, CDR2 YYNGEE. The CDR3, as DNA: TGTGCCAGCAGCGTAGATCCCCAGGATGGTAAGCAGTACTTC. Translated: CASSVDPQDGKQYF.

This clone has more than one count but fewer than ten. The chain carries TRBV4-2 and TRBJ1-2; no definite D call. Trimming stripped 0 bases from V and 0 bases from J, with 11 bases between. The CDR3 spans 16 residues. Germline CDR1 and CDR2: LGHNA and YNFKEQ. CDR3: CASSQEESSANYGYTF. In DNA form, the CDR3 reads TGTGCCAGCAGCCAAGAGGAATCCAGTGCTAACTATGGCTACACCTTC.